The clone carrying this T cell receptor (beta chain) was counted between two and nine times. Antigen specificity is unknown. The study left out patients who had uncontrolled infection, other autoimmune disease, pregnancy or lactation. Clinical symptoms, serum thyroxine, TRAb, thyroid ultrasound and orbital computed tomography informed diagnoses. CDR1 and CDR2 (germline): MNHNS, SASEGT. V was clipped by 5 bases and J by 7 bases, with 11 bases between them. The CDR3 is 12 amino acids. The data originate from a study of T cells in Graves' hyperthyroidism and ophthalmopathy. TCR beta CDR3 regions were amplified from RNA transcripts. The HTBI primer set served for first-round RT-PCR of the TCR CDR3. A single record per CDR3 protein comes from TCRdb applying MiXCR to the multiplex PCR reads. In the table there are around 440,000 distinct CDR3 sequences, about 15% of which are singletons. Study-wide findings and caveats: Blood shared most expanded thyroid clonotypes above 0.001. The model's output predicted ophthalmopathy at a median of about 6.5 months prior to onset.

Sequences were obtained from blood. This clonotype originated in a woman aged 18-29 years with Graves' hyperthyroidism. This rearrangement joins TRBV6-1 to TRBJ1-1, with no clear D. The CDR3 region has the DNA TGTGCCAGCAGTCCGAGGGAGTTTGAAGCTTTCTTT. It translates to CASSPREFEAFF.